This T cell receptor beta chain emerged from a study of blood T cell repertoires in COVID-19. Study as a whole: COVID-19 samples, acute and convalescent, were from the United States, Italy and Spain.

This clone was picked up one time. The protocol was immunoSEQ multiplex PCR, while the TCRdb copy is restricted to in-frame clones and leaves out a portion. This sample has approximately 54,000 clones; less than 95% occur once, and the top ten carry 7% to 9%. This CDR3 is 13 amino acids long. V lost 1 base and J lost 8, with 6 bases in between. Germline lookup yields CDR1 MNHNS and CDR2 SASEGT. The J gene is TRBJ2-6, the V gene TRBV6-1, with a tentative D call TRBD2 (5 bases). The origin of this receptor is a woman aged 40-49 years with active COVID-19. The sequenced sample consisted of peripheral blood. The CDR3 region is CASSEGGPNVLTF. The CDR3 DNA reads as TGTGCCAGCAGTGAAGGAGGGCCCAACGTCCTGACTTTC.